The 31 T cell receptor beta chains in this list originate from one sample, sequenced in a study of blood T cells in healthy people across ages (dated by TCRdb to between 2014 and 2016). Library method: 5' RACE. Sequencer: Illumina HiSeq 2500. A second roughly 6 to 11 cycle PCR used a sample-barcoded 5' primer and a J-beta primer mix. Clones were called with MiXCR by TCRdb after fastp trimmed the public reads at Q25, and only in-frame beta chains were retained. Each entry is one CDR3 protein sequence, shown with its most common DNA and genes. Counted in this sample were more than 650,000 distinct CDR3 sequences; approximately 22% of them appeared once. The top ten constitute about 22% of the sample. The sequencing input was blood. These receptors were taken from a man between 65 and 85 years old in good health.

V and J are TRBV7-3 and TRBJ1-2, with 11 bases that match TRBD1. Per the germline V gene, CDR1 is SGHTA and CDR2 is FQGTGA. Trimming took 5 bases from V and 3 from J; bases not matched to a gene: 8. The CDR3 length is 16 residues. CDR3 bases: TGTGCCAGCAGCGCAGCCGGGACAGGGGGGGACTATGGCTACACCTTC. This gives the protein CASSAAGTGGDYGYTF.

For this clonotype: Likely a read error: the CDR3 ends without its conserved phenylalanine or tryptophan. The chain is built from TRBV20-1 and TRBJ2-5, with TRBD2 identical over 8 bases. CDR3 size: 16 residues. Trimming took 1 base from V and 0 from J; bases not matched to a gene: 7. The germline V gene has CDR1 DFQATT and CDR2 SNEGSKA (reference sequence). CDR3 coding DNA: TGCAGTGCTAGAGTCGGAATAGCGGGGAACCAAGAGACCCAGTACCTC. Translating it yields CSARVGIAGNQETQYL.

A few counts support this clonotype. This chain connects TRBV6-5 to TRBJ2-3, with D unresolved. The CDR3 is 15 amino acids. Trimming removed 0 bases at V and 2 bases at J, with 9 bases between. The germline V gene has CDR1 MNHEY and CDR2 SVGAGI. This CDR3 reads CASSYSQRITDTQYF. CDR3 DNA sequence: TGTGCCAGCAGTTACTCGCAGCGTATCACAGATACGCAGTATTTT.

This clonotype has only a few counts. This may be a read error, as it is one base from a much larger clone. The chain couples TRBV25-1 to TRBJ2-5; D not resolved. Matching the DNA end better, TRBJ2-1 makes the J call doubtful. Germline values: CDR1 MGHDK, CDR2 SYGVNS. This CDR3 contains 12 residues. The CDR3 DNA sequence: TGTACCAGCAGTGCGTTGACTTACCGGCAGTTCTTC. Translating gives CTSSALTYRQFF.

In its sample, this clonotype was seen a few times. The chain recombines TRBV7-2 with TRBJ1-2; D remains ambiguous. Germline V gene sequence: CDR1 SGHTA, CDR2 FQGNSA. Trimming cost V 1 base and J 3 bases, with 6 bases left between them. The CDR3 extends over 13 amino acids. The CDR3 spells CASSLVIDYGYTF. DNA of the CDR3: TGTGCCAGCAGCTTAGTAATAGACTATGGCTACACCTTC.

The chain carries TRBV6-5 and TRBJ2-7, with D perhaps matching TRBD1 (6 bases). The CDR3 is made up of 14 amino acids. Per germline, CDR1 MNHEY and CDR2 SVGAGI. Trimming took 6 bases from V and 3 from J, leaving 15 bases between them. CDR3 nucleotides: TGTGCCAGCAGACTCGGACAGCAAATCTACGAGCAGTACTTC. This sequence encodes CASRLGQQIYEQYF.

A few counts support this clonotype. CDR3: CASTKREDFREQYF. The CDR3 nucleotides are TGTGCCAGCACTAAGAGGGAAGATTTTCGGGAGCAGTACTTC. The V and J genes are TRBV12-3 or TRBV12-4 and TRBJ2-1; tentative D call: TRBD2 (5 bases). The J call could be wrong; TRBJ2-7 is a better fit for the DNA end. The CDR3 extends over 14 amino acids.

V and J are TRBV2 and TRBJ2-1, with 10 bases identical to TRBD1. Germline V gene sequence: CDR1 SNHLY, CDR2 FYNNEI. Trimming at V came to 4 bases and at J to 4 bases, leaving 4 bases not matched to a gene. This CDR3 is built from 15 residues. As DNA, the CDR3 is TGTGCCAGCAGTGGACGGGACAGGGGTTACAATGAGCAGTTCTTC. Protein sequence: CASSGRDRGYNEQFF.

The chain is built from TRBV24-1 and TRBJ2-2, with 10 bases lining up with TRBD2. The J segment lost 5 bases and the V segment lost 8 bases, leaving 4 bases of the junction unmatched. Germline V gives CDR1 KGHDR, CDR2 SFDVKD. This CDR3 contains 14 residues. The CDR3 DNA is TGTGCCACCACCACTAGCGGGACTACCGGGGAGCTGTTTTTT. Translated: CATTTSGTTGELFF.

This chain connects TRBV20-1 to TRBJ1-1; D gene ambiguous. V lost 4 bases, J lost 1 base, and 16 bases lay in between. Germline CDR1 and CDR2: DFQATT and SNEGSKA (reference sequence). The CDR3 runs to 15 residues. CDR3 DNA: TGCAGTGCTACCCCTATGGACGTCCAGAACACTGAAGCTTTCTTT. Translation: CSATPMDVQNTEAFF.

The rearrangement joins TRBV20-1 to TRBJ1-5, with no clear D. Trimming took off 3 bases at V and 4 bases at J, with 10 bases between the two ends. CDR3 length: 13 residues. Looked up from germline, CDR1 is DFQATT and CDR2 is SNEGSKA (reference sequence). The CDR3 sequence: CSARGEWNQPQHF. The CDR3 region has the DNA TGCAGTGCTAGGGGTGAATGGAATCAGCCCCAGCATTTT.

Concerning this clonotype: An end of the junction differs from the germline gene, which may be a read error. The chain has TRBV7-2 and TRBJ1-2; D is uncertain. CDR3 length: 13 amino acids. Germline values: CDR1 SGHTA, CDR2 FQGNSA. CDR3 in amino acids: CASSSMYGYGYTF. The CDR3 nucleotides read TGTGCCAGCAGCTCCATGTATGGATATGGCTACACCTTT.

The rearrangement uses TRBV5-1 and TRBJ1-2, with 9 bases aligning to TRBD1. There are 14 residues in the CDR3. V lost 4 bases and J lost 5; bases outside the gene matches: 6. The germline gives CDR1 SGHRS, CDR2 YFSETQ. CDR3 loop: CASSLPGQGYGYTF. The CDR3 DNA is TGCGCCAGCAGCCTCCCGGGACAGGGATATGGCTACACCTTC.

V gene TRBV20-1 combines with J gene TRBJ1-1, with a tentative D call TRBD1 (6 bases). Germline values: CDR1 DFQATT, CDR2 SNEGSKA (reference sequence). This CDR3 is built from 12 residues. CDR3 protein: CSPRQVNTEAFF. For the CDR3, the DNA is TGCAGCCCCCGACAGGTCAACACTGAAGCTTTCTTT.

This clonotype was picked up a small number of times. The J gene is TRBJ1-2, the V gene TRBV29-1, with D tentatively TRBD1 (5 bases). V lost 6 bases to trimming and J lost 6 bases, with 23 bases between them. This CDR3 has 15 amino acids. Germline CDR1 is SQVTM and CDR2 is ANQGSEA. The CDR3 spells CSVTEIRAGRNGYTF. The DNA for the CDR3 is TGCAGCGTGACGGAAATCAGGGCAGGGCGGAATGGCTACACCTTC.

This clonotype was seen a handful of times. The V and J genes are TRBV13 and TRBJ1-4; no clear D. The V gene lost 5 bases and the J gene lost 4 bases, with 26 bases spanning the gap. The CDR3 sequence is 19 residues long. Germline V gives CDR1 PRHDT, CDR2 FYEKMQ (reference sequence). CDR3 in amino acids: CASSHAALTDPRSNEKLFF. The CDR3, as DNA: TGTGCCAGCAGCCACGCGGCCCTCACGGACCCTCGGAGTAATGAAAAACTGTTTTTT.

The chain is built from TRBV19 and TRBJ2-5; D gene ambiguous. The J call is uncertain, as TRBJ2-7 better fits the DNA end. The CDR3 is made up of 18 amino acids. Looked up from germline, CDR1 is LNHDA and CDR2 is SQIVND (reference sequence). The DNA of the CDR3 is TGTGCCAGTAGTACCGCCCCCAACTTAGACCCTAACACCTACGAGCAGTACGTC. Its translation is CASSTAPNLDPNTYEQYV.

The V call is TRBV7-8, the J call TRBJ1-1; 10 nucleotides align to TRBD1. Looked up from germline, CDR1 is SGHVS and CDR2 is FQNEAQ. The length of the CDR3 is 15 residues. Trimming removed 1 base from V and 7 bases from J; junction bases left unmatched: 6. The CDR3 here is CASSLGGTGVLEAFF. CDR3 coding DNA: TGTGCCAGCAGCTTAGGCGGGACAGGGGTTCTTGAAGCTTTCTTT.

The chain joins TRBV10-3 to TRBJ2-3; 9 bases agree with TRBD1. Germline-derived CDR1 and CDR2 are ENHRY and SYGVKD. The length of the CDR3 is 14 residues. V was clipped by 7 bases and J by 3 bases; unmatched bases: 5. The CDR3 nucleotides are TGTGCCATCACTGGACAGGGGCGAACAGATACGCAGTATTTT. Residues: CAITGQGRTDTQYF.

This clonotype was detected only a few times. This sequence joins TRBV6-1 and TRBJ2-5, with no clear D. Gene TRBJ2-7 matches the end of the DNA better, so the J call may be wrong. Germline lookup yields CDR1 MNHNS and CDR2 SASEGT. CDR3 length: 14 residues. For the CDR3, the DNA is TGTGCCAGCAGAGAAAGGGCCTCCGTCAACGAGCAGTACTTC. Residues: CASRERASVNEQYF.

V is TRBV7-2 and J is TRBJ2-7; 10 nucleotides match TRBD2. CDR3 length: 15 residues. The germline V gene encodes CDR1 SGHTA and CDR2 FQGNSA. With V trimmed by 1 base and J by 3 bases, 3 bases remained unmatched. CDR3 region: CASSLGLAGLYEQYV. The CDR3 DNA reads as TGTGCCAGCAGCTTAGGACTAGCGGGTCTCTACGAGCAGTACGTC.

This chain connects TRBV20-1 to TRBJ2-7; the D gene is possibly TRBD2 (5 bases). Germline V gene sequence: CDR1 DFQATT, CDR2 SNEGSKA (reference sequence). V lost 6 bases and J lost 7, with 16 bases in between. CDR3 size: 12 residues. The CDR3 DNA sequence: TGCAGTGCGACCTTGGACGAGGGAGAGCAGTACGTC. Translated, it gives CSATLDEGEQYV.

The V gene is TRBV5-4, the J gene TRBJ1-1, with D perhaps TRBD1 (5 bases). Germline CDR1 and CDR2: SGHNT and YYREEE (reference sequence). The CDR3 loop spans 14 amino acids. Trimming stripped 4 bases from V and 2 bases from J, with 12 bases between. In nucleotides, the CDR3 is TGTGCCAGCAGCCCACTGACAGCCAACACTGAAGCTTTCTTT. This translates into CASSPLTANTEAFF.

The chain combines TRBV3-1 with TRBJ2-7; 7 bases are a match to TRBD2. The J call may be faulty, since TRBJ2-1 better matches the DNA end. The CDR3 loop spans 15 amino acids. Looked up from germline, CDR1 is LGHDT and CDR2 is YNNKEL (reference sequence). CDR3 residues: CASRATSGAYNEQFF. In DNA, the CDR3 is TGTGCCAGCAGAGCAACGAGCGGGGCTTACAATGAGCAGTTCTTC.

This chain links TRBV7-6 with TRBJ2-1; possibly TRBD2 for D (6 bases). The germline V and J ends were trimmed by 2 bases and 6 bases, with 17 bases remaining between them. This CDR3 region has 16 residues. Germline CDR1 and CDR2: SGHVS and FNYEAQ. CDR3 nucleotide sequence: TGTGCCAGCAGCTTATCACCGGGACTCGGAGGCAATGAGCAGTTCTTC. The encoded protein is CASSLSPGLGGNEQFF.

The V and J genes are TRBV9 and TRBJ2-3; D is perhaps TRBD1 (6 bases). The CDR3 length is 16 residues. Germline lookup yields CDR1 SGDLS and CDR2 YYNGEE. V lost 4 bases and J 2 bases, leaving 17 bases between the germline ends. CDR3 DNA sequence: TGTGCCAGCAGCCCGAACCAGGGGTTCCCCACAGATACGCAGTATTTT. Translation gives CASSPNQGFPTDTQYF.

V is TRBV29-1 and J is TRBJ2-1, with TRBD2 identical over 12 bases. The CDR3 loop spans 14 amino acids. V lost 4 bases, J lost 9 bases, and 7 bases stayed unmatched. Germline-derived CDR1 and CDR2 are SQVTM and ANQGSEA. The CDR3 region has the DNA TGCAGCGTTGGTCTAGCGGGGGGGCAGAGTGAGCAGTTCTTC. As protein: CSVGLAGGQSEQFF.

This chain connects TRBV12-3 or TRBV12-4 to TRBJ2-5, with D perhaps TRBD2 (5 bases). The CDR3 runs to 15 residues. Trimming pared 5 bases from V and 4 bases from J, leaving 17 bases between. The CDR3 is CASSLTYGLGETQYF. The CDR3 bases are TGTGCCAGCAGTCTGACCTACGGACTGGGAGAGACCCAGTACTTC.

The chain combines TRBV6-6 with TRBJ2-1, with 8 bases lining up with TRBD1. V gave up 6 bases and J gave up 10 bases; unmatched junction bases: 8. From germline, CDR1 is MNHNY and CDR2 SVGAGI (reference sequence). The CDR3 has 13 residues. The CDR3 protein is CASRFTGGGEQFF. The DNA of the CDR3 is TGTGCCAGCAGGTTCACAGGGGGAGGAGAGCAGTTCTTC.

This clonotype was seen a handful of times. The chain joins TRBV6-5 to TRBJ2-3; D ambiguous. The length of the CDR3 is 13 residues. Trimming stripped 0 bases from V and 4 bases from J, with 5 bases between. Germline V gives CDR1 MNHEY, CDR2 SVGAGI. This CDR3 reads CASSYSFADTQYF. The CDR3 DNA reads TGTGCCAGCAGTTACTCCTTCGCAGATACGCAGTATTTT.

This chain uses TRBV7-3 with TRBJ2-2; 8 bases match TRBD2. Germline assignment: CDR1 SGHTA and CDR2 FQGTGA. This CDR3 region has 15 residues. V was pared by 4 bases and J by 7 bases, with 8 bases of the junction left unmatched. CDR3 region: CASSSGREVHGELFF. The CDR3 DNA sequence: TGTGCCAGCAGCTCCGGGCGGGAGGTACACGGGGAGCTGTTTTTT.